The entry below describes one TCR beta chain. This sample is part of a study of monozygotic twins with inflammatory bowel disease. Germline loops: CDR1 LNHDA, CDR2 SQIVND (reference sequence). The CDR3 totals 15 residues. The authors made each sample's cDNA in eight separate reactions. Each CDR3 protein gets one entry in TCRdb, which reprocessed the 5' RACE reads and gives no DNA. This sample's table has approximately 110,000 distinct CDR3 sequences. The rearrangement uses TRBV19 and TRBJ2-7; TCRdb designates TRBD1, a call that cannot be tested without DNA. This clonotype was obtained from a human donor with ulcerative colitis or Crohn's disease, or a healthy co-twin of an affected twin (not recorded which). Sequenced input: blood. CDR3 region: CASSAPGPLSYEQYF.